This T cell receptor (beta chain) was captured in a study of cytomegalovirus exposure and HLA in healthy donors. About the research overall: Ancestry clustering placed 70% to 90% of 300 to 400 genotyped donors in the Caucasian-associated cluster.

Primers: 60 Vbeta forward and 13 Jbeta reverse. Produced via immunoSEQ multiplex PCR; TCRdb's table is partial and in-frame only. The sample lists some 96,000 clones, 64% occurring once. This clone was found a few times. What it binds is not known. Germline loops: CDR1 SGHAT, CDR2 FQNNGV. The CDR3 contains 14 residues. Germline trimming cut 5 bases from V and 9 bases from J; bases unmatched to any gene: 11. Study results and limitations: Earlier analysis looked at TCR beta V segments, and most were productive about 87% or about 30% of the time.

Sequencing input: PBMCs. The chain couples TRBV11-2 to TRBJ2-3; 7 nucleotides align to TRBD1. This clonotype originated in a man between 60 and 75 years old in good health and CMV-seronegative. The CDR3 spells CASSQQTGEGTQYF. The CDR3 coding sequence is TGTGCCAGCAGCCAGCAAACAGGGGAAGGGACGCAGTATTTT.